The next 2 T cell receptor beta chains were all read from a single sample in a study of blood T cell repertoires in COVID-19 (dated by TCRdb to 2018 to 2021). The library relied on the immunoSEQ multiplex PCR assay. As stored in TCRdb, this immuneACCESS dataset retains in-frame rearrangements with V and J assigned. A fraction of the clones does not appear; measured against another copy, unresolved V genes explain less than half of the discrepancy, and the remainder lacks a known reason. The sample table lists 75,000 to 95,000 clones, roughly 80% of them with a count of one. Together, the top ten hold approximately 12% of the sample. Material: peripheral blood. The receptors were sampled from a woman aged 40 to 49 with active or convalescent COVID-19.

The V gene is TRBV10-3, the J gene TRBJ2-7; TRBD1 matches 7 bases. Per germline, CDR1 ENHRY and CDR2 SYGVKD. The CDR3 has 11 amino acids. Trimming took 10 bases from V and 3 from J; bases not matched to a gene: 3. The CDR3 spells CATTGVYEQYF. The DNA for the CDR3 is TGTGCCACCACAGGGGTCTACGAGCAGTACTTC.

The V and J genes are TRBV18 and TRBJ2-3, with a possible D match to TRBD1 (5 bases). Germline-derived CDR1 and CDR2 are KGHSH and LQKENI. This CDR3 has 15 residues. The V end lost 1 base, the J end lost 0 bases, and 8 bases lay between the germline ends. The DNA of the CDR3 is TGTGCCAGCTCACCACGAGCAGGGAGCACAGATACGCAGTATTTT. Amino acid sequence: CASSPRAGSTDTQYF. The variable domain in full, completed from reference TRBV18 and TRBJ2-3, reads NAGVMQNPRHLVRRRGQEARLRCSPMKGHSHVYWYRQLPEEGLKFMVYLQKENIIDESGMPKERFSAEFPKEGPSILRIQQVVRGDSAAYFCASSPRAGSTDTQYFGPGTRLTVL.